Listed below are T cell receptor beta chains from one sample, sequenced in a study of CD8+CD57+ T cells in acquired aplastic anemia. TCRdb fed the reads into MiXCR, producing one record per CDR3 protein. The table shows 400,000 to 500,000 distinct CDR3 sequences, with roughly 64% occurring only once. The source material was sorted CD4+, CD8+, or CD8+CD57+ T cells (not recorded which) from PBMCs. These receptors all come from a human donor in good health, serving as a control. Both conserved end residues are part of each CDR3. D genes are given only for firm matches. Only part of the rows carry a size: once, few, many, or a class if the clone is expanded.

>TRBD2|-|15|TRBJ2-5|TRBV20-1
CSARTSGGPQETQYF
TGCAGTGCTAGGACTAGCGGGGGGCCTCAAGAGACCCAGTACTTC
>TRBD1|-|15|TRBJ2-7|TRBV5-8
CASSFRQGATYEQYF
TGTGCCAGCAGCTTCAGGCAGGGGGCAACCTACGAGCAGTACTTC
>-|-|15|TRBJ1-2|TRBV5-1
CASSLADINYYGYTF
TGTGCCAGCAGCTTGGCCGATATTAACTACTATGGCTACACCTTC
>-|-|15|TRBJ1-1|TRBV7-8
CASSVSTSQDTEDFF
TGTGCCAGCAGCGTATCTACCAGTCAGGACACTGAAGATTTCTTT
>TRBD1|many|17|TRBJ2-1|TRBV11-3
CASSLASGGLPYNEQFF
TGTGCCAGCAGCTTAGCATCAGGGGGCCTTCCCTACAATGAGCAGTTCTTC
>-|-|13|TRBJ1-2|TRBV2
CASRAGGAHGYTF
TGTGCCAGCAGGGCCGGAGGGGCCCATGGCTACACCTTC
>-|-|15|TRBJ2-1|TRBV20-1
CSASGEGDSDNEQFF
TGCAGTGCTAGTGGCGAGGGGGACTCCGACAATGAGCAGTTCTTC
>TRBD2|-|17|TRBJ2-5|TRBV11-1
CAGTRLAGTITQETQYF
TGTGCCGGCACAAGACTAGCGGGGACGATAACACAAGAGACCCAGTACTTC
>-|once|11|TRBJ2-3|TRBV20-1
CSARDAGTTYF
TGCAGTGCTAGAGATGCAGGGACCACGTATTTT
>TRBD1|-|15|TRBJ2-2|TRBV2
CASSDETGKTGELFF
TGTGCCAGCAGCGACGAGACAGGGAAAACCGGGGAGCTGTTTTTT
>-|-|14|TRBJ2-1|TRBV7-3
CASSLGVQGREQLF
TGTGCTAGCAGTTTGGGGGTGCAGGGCCGAGAGCAGCTCTTC
>-|-|14|TRBJ1-2|TRBV7-9
CASSSPRLYEQYFF
TGTGCCAGCAGCTCGCCTAGGCTCTACGAGCAGTACTTCTTC
>-|many|13|TRBJ2-7|TRBV6-5
CASSYGQGGEQYF
TGTGCCAGCAGTTACGGGCAGGGAGGCGAGCAGTACTTC
>-|-|15|TRBJ2-7|TRBV7-9
CASSFGGAPRHEQYF
TGTGCCAGCAGCTTTGGTGGGGCCCCTAGACACGAGCAGTACTTC
>-|-|15|TRBJ1-6|TRBV14
CASSQGSYGYTFVHF
-
>-|-|15|TRBJ1-4|TRBV2
CASSPQGGITEKLFF
TGTGCCAGCAGCCCGCAGGGTGGAATCACCGAGAAACTGTTTTTT
>-|-|17|TRBJ1-1|TRBV12-3/TRBV12-4
CASSPHQGTRMWTEAFF
TGTGCCAGCAGCCCGCACCAGGGGACGCGGATGTGGACTGAAGCTTTCTTT
>-|-|13|TRBJ1-1|TRBV7-3
CASRLTDVPEAYF
TGTGCCAGCAGGTTAACAGACGTACCAGAAGCTTACTTC
>-|-|13|TRBJ2-5|TRBV10-3
CAIALESVETQYF
TGTGCCATTGCTCTCGAGAGTGTAGAGACCCAGTACTTC
>-|-|15|TRBJ2-5|TRBV9
CASSLANRTRETQYF
TGCGCCAGCAGCCTTGCCAACAGGACGAGAGAGACCCAGTACTTC
>-|-|13|TRBJ1-3|TRBV29-1
CSVVTDSGNTIYF
TGCAGCGTTGTCACAGACTCTGGAAACACCATATATTTT